Sequencing of this TCR beta chain was carried out in a study of blood T cell repertoires in COVID-19. In the original workflow: Quantification of nucleated cells was approximated via reference gene primer amplification. Profiling relied on immunoSEQ multiplex PCR, and the TCRdb table lists in-frame clones only, not all of them. Clone size and the V and J calls come from that table; the DNA yielded D and trimming. The sample includes some 210,000 clones, roughly 81% seen only once; the top ten take approximately 5.1%. The CDR3 is 13 residues long. Germline V CDR1 and CDR2: SGHAT, FQDESV (reference sequence). V was cut by 5 bases and J by 10 bases, with 12 bases left in between.

The sequencing sample was made of peripheral blood. The chain couples TRBV11-1 to TRBJ1-6; D is unclear. The receptor was derived from a woman aged 70-85 years with active or convalescent COVID-19. The chain's CDR3 is CASSPTRGSPLHF. The CDR3 bases are TGTGCCAGCAGCCCCACGAGAGGATCACCCCTCCACTTT.